Sequencing of this T cell receptor beta chain was carried out in a study of sequential checkpoint blockade in melanoma. Study background: Arm A got nivolumab then ipilimumab; arm B the reverse, 1:1.

Stated treatment: randomized to nivolumab then ipilimumab (arm A) or the reverse (arm B). General study points: About 30 times likelier clinical benefit followed increased tumor T-cell fraction and clonality. Mutational load did not correlate with tumor T-cell fraction or clonality.

This clone turned up a few times. Its target is unknown. Sequencing used immunoSEQ multiplex PCR; TCRdb keeps in-frame clones, though not all of them. The sample includes 9,900 or so clones, about 26% of them seen just once. Trimming removed 2 bases from V and 4 bases from J; junction bases left unmatched: 6. This CDR3 spans 16 amino acids. Germline CDR1 MNHGY, CDR2 SAAAGT. The source was tumor tissue (inferred from file names), collected from a patient given nivolumab and ipilimumab in sequence. This clonotype was obtained from a human donor with melanoma. The chain uses TRBV6-8 and TRBJ2-7; TRBD2 matches 12 bases. The CDR3 reads CASSYEPSGGAYEQYF. The CDR3 DNA sequence: TGTGCCAGCAGTTACGAACCTAGCGGGGGGGCTTACGAGCAGTACTTC.